One sample yielded the 23 T cell receptor beta chains listed below, sequenced in a study of OX40 agonist ivuxolimab in advanced cancers. Data came from immunoSEQ multiplex PCR; TCRdb stores just in-frame clones and leaves some out. The sample holds approximately 28,000 clones, approximately 89% seen once. Sequencing used CD4+ or CD8+ T cells sorted from blood, obtained in a trial of the OX40 agonist ivuxolimab. Source of these receptors: an adult with an advanced solid tumor such as melanoma, head and neck, liver or kidney cancer.

This clone has only a few counts. The same CDR3 arises from other DNA sequences in this sample as well. The chain joins TRBV7-2 to TRBJ2-7; 8 nucleotides match TRBD1. Unmatched junction bases numbered 4, after V lost 3 bases and J lost 3 bases. From germline, CDR1 is SGHTA and CDR2 FQGNSA. This CDR3 contains 14 residues. CDR3 coding DNA: TGTGCCAGCAGCTTCCGGACAGGGAACTACGAGCAGTACTTC. This gives the protein CASSFRTGNYEQYF. The full variable domain, completed using reference TRBV7-2 and TRBJ2-7, is GAGVSQSPSNKVTEKGKDVELRCDPISGHTALYWYRQSLGQGLEFLIYFQGNSAPDKSGLPSDRFSAERTGGSVSTLTIQRTQQEDSAVYLCASSFRTGNYEQYFGPGTRLTVT.

This clone showed up just a few times. The chain links TRBV4-1 to TRBJ2-1; no firm D call. V was cut by 5 bases and J by 4 bases, with 12 bases left in between. The length of the CDR3 is 14 residues. In germline, CDR1 is MGHRA, CDR2 YSYEKL. The CDR3 DNA reads as TGCGCCAGCAGCACTGCTAGGGTTTACAATGAGCAGTTCTTC. It translates to CASSTARVYNEQFF.

This chain uses TRBV14 with TRBJ1-4, with D possibly TRBD1 on 5 matching bases. With 0 bases removed from V and 5 bases from J, the gap between germline ends came to 13 bases. The germline V gene has CDR1 SGHDN and CDR2 FVKESK. This CDR3 spans 16 amino acids. CDR3 amino acids: CASSQDAGGDNEKLFF. As DNA, the CDR3 is TGTGCCAGCAGCCAAGATGCGGGGGGTGACAATGAAAAACTGTTTTTT.

J is TRBJ2-1 and V is TRBV2, with TRBD2 identical over 7 bases. J was trimmed by 2 bases and V by 6 bases; bases with no gene match: 4. The CDR3 runs 14 residues. The germline gives CDR1 SNHLY, CDR2 FYNNEI. The CDR3 nucleotides read TGTGCCAGCAGGCGGCTAGCGGCCTACAATGAGCAGTTCTTC. Encoded protein: CASRRLAAYNEQFF.

V usage is TRBV25-1 and J usage is TRBJ2-1; maybe TRBD2 (6 bases). V was pared by 1 base and J by 0 bases, with 10 bases between. The CDR3 length is 16 residues. The germline CDR1 and CDR2 sequences are MGHDK and SYGVNS. Here the CDR3 reads CASSESGTPSYNEQFF. The CDR3 DNA follows: TGTGCCAGCAGTGAATCCGGGACTCCCTCCTACAATGAGCAGTTCTTC. Looking up the rest from reference TRBV25-1 and TRBJ2-1 gives the full variable domain: EADIYQTPRYLVIGTGKKITLECSQTMGHDKMYWYQQDPGMELHLIHYSYGVNSTEKGDLSSESTVSRIRTEHFPLTLESARPSHTSQYLCASSESGTPSYNEQFFGPGTRLTVL.

The V call is TRBV6-5, the J call TRBJ2-2; 8 bases match TRBD1. CDR1 and CDR2 from the germline V gene are MNHEY and SVGAGI. This CDR3 comprises 15 residues. With 5 bases clipped from V and 4 bases from J, the junction kept 6 bases outside the gene matches. Here the CDR3 DNA reads TGTGCCAGCAGTCCCGGACAGGGTTCCACCGGGGAGCTGTTTTTT. Its translation: CASSPGQGSTGELFF.

V is TRBV5-1 and J is TRBJ1-1; D remains unclear. Germline V gene lookup returns CDR1 SGHRS and CDR2 YFSETQ. CDR3 length: 13 residues. Trimming took 3 bases from V and 3 from J, leaving 9 bases between them. The chain's CDR3 is CASSSVVDTEAFF. As DNA, the CDR3 is TGCGCCAGCAGCTCGGTGGTGGACACTGAAGCTTTCTTT.

The chain carries TRBV11-2 and TRBJ2-7; D remains ambiguous. CDR1 is SGHAT and CDR2 is FQNNGV in the germline V gene. Trimming stripped 5 bases from V and 3 bases from J, with 17 bases between. This CDR3 has 15 amino acids. In DNA, the CDR3 is TGTGCCAGCAGCCCGCGGACCTTCTCCAACTACGAGCAGTACTTC. Protein: CASSPRTFSNYEQYF. The full variable domain, rest sourced from reference TRBV11-2 and TRBJ2-7, is EAGVAQSPRYKIIEKRQSVAFWCNPISGHATLYWYQQILGQGPKLLIQFQNNGVVDDSQLPKDRFSAERLKGVDSTLKIQPAKLEDSAVYLCASSPRTFSNYEQYFGPGTRLTVT.

The V gene is TRBV18, the J gene TRBJ1-1, with TRBD1 identical over 9 bases. Trimming at V came to 3 bases and at J to 0 bases, leaving 2 bases not matched to a gene. Germline V gene lookup returns CDR1 KGHSH and CDR2 LQKENI. CDR3 length equals 15 residues. In nucleotides, the CDR3 is TGTGCCAGCTCACCCGGACAGGGGTTGAACACTGAAGCTTTCTTT. Its protein is CASSPGQGLNTEAFF.

CDR3 DNA sequence: TGTGCCAGCCACAGAGGCGGCGAGCAGTACTTC. It translates to CASHRGGEQYF. This chain joins TRBV2 and TRBJ2-7; D remains ambiguous. The CDR3 has 11 amino acids. Trimming cost V 8 bases and J 6 bases, with 11 bases left between them. Germline values: CDR1 SNHLY, CDR2 FYNNEI.

This clone showed up just once. The J gene is TRBJ2-1, the V gene TRBV28; TRBD2 agrees at 8 bases. Germline assignment: CDR1 MDHEN and CDR2 SYDVKM. The V segment lost 2 bases and the J segment 2 bases; nucleotides outside the gene matches: 5. The CDR3 is made up of 16 amino acids. This CDR3 reads CASSLSGRTAYNEQFF. The DNA of the CDR3 is TGTGCCAGCAGTTTAAGCGGGAGAACGGCCTACAATGAGCAGTTCTTC.

This sequence joins TRBV18 and TRBJ1-1, with D possibly TRBD1 on 6 matching bases. This CDR3 comprises 14 residues. Germline V lookup: CDR1 KGHSH, CDR2 LQKENI. The V end was cut by 6 bases, the J end by 0 bases, with 11 bases between. In DNA form, the CDR3 reads TGTGCCAGCTCCCTACAGGGACTGAACACTGAAGCTTTCTTT. Amino acid sequence: CASSLQGLNTEAFF.

This clone has just one count. This chain links TRBV18 with TRBJ2-1; a weak D match, TRBD2 (5 bases). CDR1 and CDR2 from the germline V gene are KGHSH and LQKENI. V gave up 5 bases and J gave up 3 bases, with 14 bases separating them. The CDR3 runs 15 residues. CDR3: CASSEDSLLYNEQFF. CDR3 nucleotides: TGTGCCAGCTCAGAGGACTCACTTCTCTACAATGAGCAGTTCTTC.

The chain combines TRBV14 with TRBJ2-7, with TRBD2 matching over 7 bases. The length of the CDR3 is 15 residues. The germline V gene has CDR1 SGHDN and CDR2 FVKESK. Trimming cost V 4 bases and J 6 bases; bases outside gene matches: 12. CDR3 in amino acids: CASSRESGTTFEQYF. The CDR3 region has the DNA TGTGCCAGCAGCCGCGAATCCGGGACTACCTTCGAGCAGTACTTC.

The chain combines TRBV29-1 with TRBJ2-1; possibly TRBD1 for D (6 bases). This CDR3 contains 13 residues. V lost 5 bases, J lost 2 bases, and 10 bases lay in between. Germline V gene sequence: CDR1 SQVTM, CDR2 ANQGSEA. The CDR3 nucleotides are TGCAGCGTTTTTGGGGGCGCCTACAATGAGCAGTTCTTC. It yields the protein CSVFGGAYNEQFF.

The V call is TRBV5-1, the J call TRBJ2-7, with 10 nucleotides matching TRBD2. Germline trimming cut 0 bases from V and 5 bases from J; bases unmatched to any gene: 11. The germline gives CDR1 SGHRS, CDR2 YFSETQ. The CDR3 loop spans 17 amino acids. Written as DNA, the CDR3 is TGCGCCAGCAGCTTGGGACTAGCGGGTAGTAAGGGGCACGAGCAGTACTTC. This translates into CASSLGLAGSKGHEQYF. Variable domain in full (rest from reference TRBV5-1 and TRBJ2-7): KAGVTQTPRYLIKTRGQQVTLSCSPISGHRSVSWYQQTPGQGLQFLFEYFSETQRNKGNFPGRFSGRQFSNSRSEMNVSTLELGDSALYLCASSLGLAGSKGHEQYFGPGTRLTVT.

The V and J genes are TRBV19 and TRBJ2-5; D ambiguous. Trimming stripped 10 bases from V and 2 bases from J, with 14 bases between. The germline V gene has CDR1 LNHDA and CDR2 SQIVND (reference sequence). The CDR3 extends over 13 amino acids. CDR3 in amino acids: CATKSRGQETQYF. The CDR3 DNA reads as TGTGCCACTAAGAGTAGAGGACAAGAGACCCAGTACTTC. The whole variable domain, remainder taken from reference TRBV19 and TRBJ2-5, is DGGITQSPKYLFRKEGQNVTLSCEQNLNHDAMYWYRQDPGQGLRLIYYSQIVNDFQKGDIAEGYSVSREKKESFPLTVTSAQKNPTAFYLCATKSRGQETQYFGPGTRLLVL.

The rearrangement joins TRBV6-1 to TRBJ1-1, with D uncertain. This CDR3 contains 13 residues. V gave up 4 bases and J gave up 2 bases, with 8 bases separating them. The germline CDR1 and CDR2 sequences are MNHNS and SASEGT. CDR3 nucleotides: TGTGCCAGCAGTGCTACCATAAACACTGAAGCTTTCTTT. Protein sequence: CASSATINTEAFF.

V is TRBV2 and J is TRBJ2-7; D is unresolved. The CDR3 extends over 14 amino acids. V was pared by 4 bases and J by 0 bases, with 10 bases between. The germline V gene encodes CDR1 SNHLY and CDR2 FYNNEI. In nucleotides, the CDR3 is TGTGCCAGCAGTGGCCAGGCGAGCTCCTACGAGCAGTACTTC. Its protein product is CASSGQASSYEQYF.

The rearrangement joins TRBV18 to TRBJ2-7; no reliable D call. Per the germline V gene, CDR1 is KGHSH and CDR2 is LQKENI. Trimming took 3 bases from V and 0 from J, leaving 3 bases between them. The CDR3 length is 12 residues. CDR3 DNA: TGTGCCAGCTCACCGGGCTCCTACGAGCAGTACTTC. Amino acids: CASSPGSYEQYF.

The chain is built from TRBV18 and TRBJ2-1; 10 bases line up with TRBD2. The CDR3 totals 19 residues. J gave up 7 bases and V 6 bases, and 21 bases lay outside the gene matches. Germline CDR1 KGHSH, CDR2 LQKENI. CDR3 amino acids: CASSFQQPSGSWVRNEQFF. The CDR3 region has the DNA TGTGCCAGCTCTTTCCAGCAACCTAGCGGGAGTTGGGTACGAAATGAGCAGTTCTTC.

The chain uses TRBV10-1 and TRBJ2-3; D is perhaps TRBD1 or TRBD2 (5 bases each). Germline CDR1 and CDR2: WNHNN and SYGVQD (reference sequence). The CDR3 consists of 15 residues. Trimming stripped 3 bases from V and 1 base from J, with 11 bases between. The CDR3: CASSDPLGGTDTQYF. In DNA, the CDR3 is TGCGCCAGCAGTGACCCCCTGGGGGGCACAGATACGCAGTATTTT.

The chain recombines TRBV7-9 with TRBJ1-4; perhaps TRBD1 as D (6 bases). CDR3 length: 16 amino acids. Looked up from germline, CDR1 is SEHNR and CDR2 is FQNEAQ (reference sequence). Between the trimmed V and J ends, which lost 5 bases and 2 bases, there was a span of 15 bases. CDR3 coding DNA: TGTGCCAGCAGCCCCCAACAGGGCTGGACTAATGAAAAACTGTTTTTT. Its protein is CASSPQQGWTNEKLFF.